The sequence of this TCR beta chain was determined in a study of monozygotic twins with inflammatory bowel disease. CDR3 length equals 16 residues. The V gene's germline CDR1 is MDHEN and CDR2 SYDVKM. Eight reactions per sample, run separately, yielded cDNA. Each CDR3 protein gets one entry in TCRdb, which reprocessed the 5' RACE reads and gives no DNA. In total, the table holds around 370,000 distinct CDR3 sequences. The chain recombines TRBV28 with TRBJ2-1; TCRdb calls TRBD2, which cannot be checked without DNA. The sample taken for sequencing was blood. The sequence was obtained from a human donor with ulcerative colitis or Crohn's disease, or a healthy co-twin of an affected twin (not recorded which). The chain's CDR3 is CASSSEPSGAYNEQFF.